The clone carrying this T cell receptor (beta chain) was counted only a few times. Per germline, CDR1 LNHDA and CDR2 SQIVND (reference sequence). Trimming took 5 bases from V and 2 from J, leaving 18 bases between them. CDR3 length: 16 residues. This entry belongs to a study of regulatory T cells in long-lasting Graves disease. This sample's time point: newly diagnosed GD, antithyroid drugs for less than 3 months. RNA from PBMCs was the source of the TCR library. Each patient gave 7 to 9 milliliters of EDTA-anticoagulated peripheral blood. Library construction for TCR beta used iRepertoire HTBI primers and Arm-PCR of CDR3 regions. TCRdb recomputed calls from the multiplex PCR reads with MiXCR, one row per CDR3 protein. The sample shows hundreds of thousands of distinct CDR3 sequences, 15% to 19% of them seen only once.

The specimen comprised peripheral blood mononuclear cells (PBMCs), sampled at new diagnosis, from a patient treated with antithyroid drugs. V and J are TRBV19 and TRBJ1-2, with a tentative D call TRBD1 (6 bases). This TCR derives from a female donor with Graves disease. The CDR3 DNA follows: TGTGCCAGTAGTCCGACCTCCAGGGGCTGGAACTATGGCTACACCTTC. Translating it yields CASSPTSRGWNYGYTF. Variable domain in full (rest from reference TRBV19 and TRBJ1-2): DGGITQSPKYLFRKEGQNVTLSCEQNLNHDAMYWYRQDPGQGLRLIYYSQIVNDFQKGDIAEGYSVSREKKESFPLTVTSAQKNPTAFYLCASSPTSRGWNYGYTFGSGTRLTVV.